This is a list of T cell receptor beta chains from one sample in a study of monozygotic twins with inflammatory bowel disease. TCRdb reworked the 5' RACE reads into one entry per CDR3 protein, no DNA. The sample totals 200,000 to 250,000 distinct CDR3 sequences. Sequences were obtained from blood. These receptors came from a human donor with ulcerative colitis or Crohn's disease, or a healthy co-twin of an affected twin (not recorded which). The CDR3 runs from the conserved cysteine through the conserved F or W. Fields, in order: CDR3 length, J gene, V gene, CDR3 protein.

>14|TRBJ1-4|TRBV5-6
CASSLQGAFEKLFF
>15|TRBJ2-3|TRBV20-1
CSASTLAGGTDTQYF
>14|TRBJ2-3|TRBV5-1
CASSLGTAPDTQYF
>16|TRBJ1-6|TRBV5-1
CASSDSSDPQGSPLHF
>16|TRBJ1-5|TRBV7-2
CASSNPLADGDQPQHF
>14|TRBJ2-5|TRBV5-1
CASSLEEVRETQYF
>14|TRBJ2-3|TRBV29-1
CSVDTSGTREAQYF
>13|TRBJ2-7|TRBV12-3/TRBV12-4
CASSSWGRTGWYF
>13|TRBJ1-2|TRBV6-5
CATGRGSGYGYTF
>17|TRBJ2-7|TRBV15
CATSRVASLQLTYEQYF
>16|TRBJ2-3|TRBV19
CASSRDRRLYSDTQYF
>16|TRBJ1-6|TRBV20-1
CSAPIPGAPYNSPLHF
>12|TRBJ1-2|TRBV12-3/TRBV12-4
CASSDYSYGYTF
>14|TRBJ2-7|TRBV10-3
CAIRITGDSVEQYF
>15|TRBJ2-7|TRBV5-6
CASSLSLPLSYEQYF
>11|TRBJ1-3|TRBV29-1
CSVGRGNTIYF
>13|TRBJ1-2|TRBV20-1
CSADPGQGRRYTF
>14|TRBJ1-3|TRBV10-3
CAISDGRSGNTIYF
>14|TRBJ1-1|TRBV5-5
CASSLEGRMAEAFF
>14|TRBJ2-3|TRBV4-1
CASSQVTSTDTQYF
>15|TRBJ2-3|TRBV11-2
CASSLGASQADTQYF
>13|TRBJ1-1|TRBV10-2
CASRGQANTEAFF
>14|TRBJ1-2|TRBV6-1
CASRRAGADYGYTF
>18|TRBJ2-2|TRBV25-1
CASSESSYVSIWGGELFF
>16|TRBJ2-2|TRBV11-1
CASSLRSGSGTGELFF
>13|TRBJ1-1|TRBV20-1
CRSQGLAATEAFF
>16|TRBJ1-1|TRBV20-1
CSAYPIPRGSSTEAFF
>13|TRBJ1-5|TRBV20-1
CSATYSSNQPQHF
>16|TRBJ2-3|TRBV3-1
CASSQEPSGGTDTQYF
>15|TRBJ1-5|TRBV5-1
CASSLGPEGGQPQHF
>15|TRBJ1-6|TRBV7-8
CASSLELRHNSPLHF
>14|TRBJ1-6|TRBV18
CASSRPISNSPLHF
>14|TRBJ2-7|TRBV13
CASSLKRLTYEQYF
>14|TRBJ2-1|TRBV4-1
CASSQDRASNEQFF
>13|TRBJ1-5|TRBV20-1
CSALRGANQPQHF
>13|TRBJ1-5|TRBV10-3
CAISAGSRQPQHF
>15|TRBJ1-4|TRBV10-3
CAISAGTGVNEKLFF
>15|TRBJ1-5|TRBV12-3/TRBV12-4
CASSLRAASNQPQHF
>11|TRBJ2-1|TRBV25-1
CASRQGSQQFF
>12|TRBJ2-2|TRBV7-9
CASSMNTGELFF